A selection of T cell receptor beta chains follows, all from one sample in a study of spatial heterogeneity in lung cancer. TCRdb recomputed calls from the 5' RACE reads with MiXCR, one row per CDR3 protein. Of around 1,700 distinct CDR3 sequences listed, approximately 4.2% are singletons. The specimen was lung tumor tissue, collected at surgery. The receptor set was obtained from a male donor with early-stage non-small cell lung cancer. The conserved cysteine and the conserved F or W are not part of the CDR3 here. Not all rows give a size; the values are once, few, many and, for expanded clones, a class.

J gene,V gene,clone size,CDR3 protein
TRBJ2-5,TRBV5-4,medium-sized,ASSKDSEETQY
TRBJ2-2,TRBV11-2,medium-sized,ASSRPEGTGELF
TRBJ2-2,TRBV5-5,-,ASSLDPGGTGELF
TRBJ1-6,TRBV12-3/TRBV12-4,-,ASSLGLGQGNSPLH
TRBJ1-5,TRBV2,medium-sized,ASSDGQLGNQPQH
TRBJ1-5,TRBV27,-,ASSHVPLELSNQPQH
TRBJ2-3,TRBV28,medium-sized,ASRLAGLPFDTQY
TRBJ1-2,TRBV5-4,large,ASSGQGPYGYT
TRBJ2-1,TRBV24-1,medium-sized,ATSDGEEQF
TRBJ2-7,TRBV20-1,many,SARRTSRCYYEQY
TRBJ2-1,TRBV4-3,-,ASSQSSGEPYNEQF
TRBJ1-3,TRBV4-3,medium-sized,ASSHDRSTGPLY
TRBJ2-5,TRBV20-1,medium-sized,SAGWILAGDLETQY
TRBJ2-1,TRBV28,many,ASSFPDGLLSYNEQF
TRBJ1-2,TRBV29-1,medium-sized,SDNRGDNYGYT
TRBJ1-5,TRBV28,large,ASRPQGVQPQH
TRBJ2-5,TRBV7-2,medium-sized,ASSSPPRSDETQY
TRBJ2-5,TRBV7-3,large,ASSFSAGLTETQY
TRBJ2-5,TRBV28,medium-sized,ASTSRGEETQY
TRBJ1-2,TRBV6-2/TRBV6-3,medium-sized,ASSGTGNRYT
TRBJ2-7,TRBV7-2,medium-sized,ASSATAFYEQY
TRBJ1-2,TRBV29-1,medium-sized,SVGQGRTNYGYT
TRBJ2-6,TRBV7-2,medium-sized,ASSLYPDSPESGANVLT
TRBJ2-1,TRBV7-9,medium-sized,ASSLGPGGNNEQF
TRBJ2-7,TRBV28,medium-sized,ASSLWGEQY
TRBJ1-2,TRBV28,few,ASSLPAGGDGTYGYT